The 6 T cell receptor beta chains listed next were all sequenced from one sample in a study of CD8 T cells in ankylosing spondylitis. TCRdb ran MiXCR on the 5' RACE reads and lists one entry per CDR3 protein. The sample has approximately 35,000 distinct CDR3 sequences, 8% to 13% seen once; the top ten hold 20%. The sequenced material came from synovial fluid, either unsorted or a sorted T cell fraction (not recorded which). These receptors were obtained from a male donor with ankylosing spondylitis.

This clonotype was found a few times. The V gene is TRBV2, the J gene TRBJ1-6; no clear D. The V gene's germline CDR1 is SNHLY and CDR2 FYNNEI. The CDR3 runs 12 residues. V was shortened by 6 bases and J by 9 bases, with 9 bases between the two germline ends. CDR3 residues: CASRLPASPLHF. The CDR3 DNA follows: TGTGCCAGCAGACTCCCAGCTTCACCCCTCCACTTT.

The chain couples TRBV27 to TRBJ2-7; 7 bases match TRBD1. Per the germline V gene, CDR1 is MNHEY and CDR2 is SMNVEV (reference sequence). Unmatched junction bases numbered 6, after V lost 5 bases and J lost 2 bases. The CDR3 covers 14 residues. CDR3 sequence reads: CASSATGAPYEQYF. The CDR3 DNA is TGTGCCAGCAGTGCCACAGGGGCGCCCTACGAGCAGTACTTC.

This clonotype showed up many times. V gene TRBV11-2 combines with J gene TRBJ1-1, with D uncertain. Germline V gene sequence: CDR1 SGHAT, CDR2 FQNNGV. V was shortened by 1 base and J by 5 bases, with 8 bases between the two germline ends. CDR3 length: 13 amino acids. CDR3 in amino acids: CASSLGEVTEAFF. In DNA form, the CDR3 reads TGTGCCAGCAGCTTAGGAGAGGTAACTGAAGCTTTCTTT.

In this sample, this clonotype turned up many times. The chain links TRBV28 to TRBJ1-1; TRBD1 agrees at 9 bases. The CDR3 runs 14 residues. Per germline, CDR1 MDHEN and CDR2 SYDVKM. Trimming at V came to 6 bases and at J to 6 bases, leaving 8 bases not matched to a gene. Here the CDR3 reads CASSLDRGFAEAFF. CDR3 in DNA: TGTGCCAGCAGCCTCGACAGGGGGTTTGCTGAAGCTTTCTTT. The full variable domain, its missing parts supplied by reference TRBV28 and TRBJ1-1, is DVKVTQSSRYLVKRTGEKVFLECVQDMDHENMFWYRQDPGLGLRLIYFSYDVKMKEKGDIPEGYSVSREKKERFSLILESASTNQTSMYLCASSLDRGFAEAFFGQGTRLTVV.

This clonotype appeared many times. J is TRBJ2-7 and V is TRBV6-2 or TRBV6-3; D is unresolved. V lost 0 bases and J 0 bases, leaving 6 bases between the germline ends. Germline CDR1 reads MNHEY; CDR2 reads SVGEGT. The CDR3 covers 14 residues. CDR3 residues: CASSYSLNSYEQYF. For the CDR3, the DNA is TGTGCCAGCAGTTACTCCCTCAACTCCTACGAGCAGTACTTC.

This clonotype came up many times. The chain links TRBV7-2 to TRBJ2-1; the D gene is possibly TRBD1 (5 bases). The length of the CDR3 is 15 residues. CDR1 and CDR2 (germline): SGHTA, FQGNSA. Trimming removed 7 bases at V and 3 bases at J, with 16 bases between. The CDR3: CASTREGVSYNEQFF. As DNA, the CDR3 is TGTGCCAGCACCAGAGAAGGGGTCAGCTACAATGAGCAGTTCTTC.